This entry is about one T cell receptor (beta chain). The target of this receptor is not known. Base qualities are not recorded, but no much larger clone differs from it by a single base. The data were obtained in a study of blood T cell repertoires in COVID-19 (TCRdb year 2020). Regarding the research as a whole: Samples covering the acute and convalescent phases of COVID-19 were provided by collaborators in the United States, Italy and Spain. Where HLA class I and class II types were available, the types were taken from metadata supplied by the sample provider, not from assay-based typing. The material from the prospective study consisted of cDNA or gDNA derived from T cells, B-cell-depleted T cells, or PBMCs. The sample metadata nearly always contained a de-identified subject ID, COVID-19 status, age in years and sex. The samples were drawn from the first 160 participants of the ongoing ImmuneRACE study and from 950 to 1,500 subjects provided by 6 global collaborators. The dataset comprised deeply sampled blood TCRbeta repertoires from subjects exposed to, actively infected with, or recovered from COVID-19. The repertoires were made available in a free public database intended to serve as a resource for research on the immune response to SARS-CoV-2.

General conclusions and limits of the study: The quantity of clinical and demographic metadata differed by source and by participant and was supplied without curation.

Measured from the cysteine to the phenylalanine, the CDR3 is 12 residues long. Only the CDR3 portion is preserved as DNA: 36 bases, with reading frame beginning at the first base. For CDR1 and CDR2, the germline V gene (reference sequence) lists LNHDA and SQIVND. V has 5 bases trimmed and J has 10 bases trimmed; junction bases matching no gene number 7. TCRbeta CDR3 regions were amplified from genomic DNA by means of the immunoSEQ Assay, a bias-controlled multiplex PCR. In the paper's pipeline: Nucleated cell counts per sample were estimated from amplification of reference gene primers within the assay. To quantify the absolute abundance of each unique TCRbeta CDR3 rearrangement, sequence reads were collapsed and filtered. For each sample, productive Simpson clonality was calculated as the square root of Simpson's diversity index over productive rearrangements. Imported from immuneACCESS, the table was reduced by TCRdb to in-frame sequences with V and J called. These copies leave out some clones; in studies compared against another copy, an unresolved V gene accounts for under half, and the cause of the remainder is not known. The D gene and trimming were derived from the DNA, and the V and J assignments and clone size from that table. The sample table contains 250,000 or so clones; only one count was recorded for 70% to 85% of them. Clones ranked in the top ten supply 1.9% of the sample.

The collaborating institutions used their own protocols to collect whole blood in K2EDTA tubes. Collaborator samples were shipped for TCRbeta analysis as frozen whole blood, isolated PBMCs, or DNA extracted from either sample type. What was sequenced was peripheral blood. The sequence links TRBV19 to TRBJ1-1; TRBD1 agrees with 7 junctional bases. This sequence originates from a woman aged 80 or over with acute or convalescent COVID-19. At the DNA level, the sequence is TGTGCCAGTAGTTATGAACAGGGGCGAGCTTTCTTT. Its protein is CASSYEQGRAFF.